This T cell receptor beta chain was obtained from a study of cytomegalovirus exposure and HLA in healthy donors. Study results and limitations: Several of the most significant clusters appeared, in a later analysis, to be linked to common viral pathogens. Among CMV-associated TCR beta chains, most appeared HLA-restricted in a later analysis.

About this clone itself: Its antigen is as yet unknown.

The primer mix had 60 Vbeta and 13 Jbeta primers. Data came from immunoSEQ multiplex PCR; TCRdb stores just in-frame clones and leaves some out. Of roughly 140,000 clones in the sample, more than 60% were seen once. The clonotype originates from a male donor in good health and CMV-seronegative. The sequenced material came from PBMCs.

The CDR3 nucleotides read TGCGCCAGCAGCCAAGGTCCACTAGTTTACGAGCAGTACTTC. This encodes CASSQGPLVYEQYF. The rearrangement uses TRBV4-1 and TRBJ2-5, with a possible D match to TRBD2 (5 bases). TRBJ2-7 matches the DNA end more closely, so the J call is doubtful. Germline-derived CDR1 and CDR2 are MGHRA and YSYEKL. This CDR3 is 14 amino acids long.